The following is a T cell receptor (beta chain) sequence with its context. Germline V gives CDR1 LGHDT, CDR2 YNNKEL (reference sequence). J was trimmed by 6 bases and V by 0 bases; bases with no gene match: 4. This CDR3 is built from 15 residues. Time point described: sample taken at primary tumor resection. From tumor, nontumor lung or frozen PBMC, whole RNA was taken unsorted for sequencing. A total of approximately 75 untreated early-stage non-small cell lung cancer patients served as donors. The data derive from a study of spatial heterogeneity in lung cancer. Study background: Alpha-chain sequences were consistently detected less often than beta-chain sequences.

Using its own MiXCR run on the 5' RACE reads, TCRdb lists one record per CDR3 protein. The table shows about 44,000 distinct CDR3 sequences, with approximately 14% occurring only once. The rearrangement links TRBV3-1 to TRBJ2-2, with TRBD2 matching over 7 bases. The sample here was PBMCs, taken at surgery. The sequence came from a male donor with early-stage non-small cell lung cancer. The CDR3 sequence: CASSQDYAGAGELFF. CDR3 nucleotide sequence: TGTGCCAGCAGCCAAGATTATGCGGGGGCCGGGGAGCTGTTTTTT.